Below, 21 T cell receptor beta chains from the same sample are listed, as sequenced in a study of T cells after yellow fever vaccination (dated by TCRdb to between 2017 and 2020). What this sample's treatment or condition label stands for: live attenuated yellow fever vaccine strain. The library was produced with 5' RACE. Sequenced using an Illumina NovaSeq 6000. TCRdb's own reprocessing of the public reads used fastp at Q25 and MiXCR and kept productive beta chains. Rows with one shared CDR3 protein collapse into an entry with the most common genes and DNA. The sample table contains a few hundred thousand distinct CDR3 sequences; only one count was recorded for 3.6% of them. The ten largest account for 23% of the sample. This specimen consisted of PBMCs, obtained on the day of the yellow fever booster vaccination. These TCRs come from a man aged 18 to 35 who received the YFV17D yellow fever vaccine.

The sample holds many counts of this clonotype. The chain is built from TRBV14 and TRBJ2-5; D may be TRBD2 (6 bases). V gave up 1 base and J gave up 5 bases, with 11 bases separating them. There are 14 residues in the CDR3. Germline V CDR1 and CDR2: SGHDN, FVKESK. In DNA, the CDR3 is TGTGCCAGCAGCCAAGCCGGGACTTTGGAGACCCAGTACTTC. It specifies CASSQAGTLETQYF.

The chain has TRBV24-1 and TRBJ1-2; D might be TRBD1 (5 bases). CDR3 length equals 11 residues. V was shortened by 10 bases and J by 5 bases, with 10 bases between the two germline ends. Germline V gene sequence: CDR1 KGHDR, CDR2 SFDVKD. The chain's CDR3 is CATGDGYGYTF. CDR3 DNA: TGTGCCACTGGGGACGGATATGGCTACACCTTC.

This clonotype was detected many times. The chain recombines TRBV5-1 with TRBJ2-1, with D perhaps TRBD2 (5 bases). Germline loops: CDR1 SGHRS, CDR2 YFSETQ. The length of the CDR3 is 15 residues. V lost 2 bases and J 0 bases, leaving 9 bases between the germline ends. DNA for the CDR3: TGCGCCAGCAGCTTCCAGAGCGGCTCCTACAATGAGCAGTTCTTC. Translated, it gives CASSFQSGSYNEQFF.

This clonotype was recorded a few times. The J gene is TRBJ2-7, the V gene TRBV20-1; TRBD2 matches 10 bases. The CDR3 covers 15 residues. CDR1 is DFQATT and CDR2 is SNEGSKA in the germline V gene (reference sequence). V lost 0 bases and J lost 1; bases outside the gene matches: 3. CDR3 amino acids: CSARDLAGASYEQYF. CDR3 nucleotides: TGCAGTGCTAGAGACCTAGCGGGGGCTTCCTACGAGCAGTACTTC.

This clonotype was found many times. This chain uses TRBV5-6 with TRBJ2-4, with D hard to call. This CDR3 has 12 residues. V lost 3 bases, J lost 7 bases, and 8 bases lay in between. Germline CDR1 reads SGHDT; CDR2 reads YYEEEE. CDR3 protein: CASSSTLNIQYF. The CDR3 coding sequence is TGTGCCAGCAGCTCAACTTTGAACATTCAGTACTTC.

In its sample, this clonotype was seen many times. This chain joins TRBV5-1 and TRBJ1-3; tentative D call: TRBD1 (5 bases). Germline CDR1 reads SGHRS; CDR2 reads YFSETQ. The germline V and J ends were trimmed by 4 bases and 10 bases, with 15 bases remaining between them. CDR3 size: 13 residues. CDR3 sequence: CASSTGPSGTIYF. CDR3 coding DNA: TGCGCCAGCAGCACGGGACCTTCCGGGACCATATATTTT.

This clonotype was seen repeatedly, ten times or more. The rearrangement joins TRBV5-1 to TRBJ1-1; TRBD1 might be the D (6 bases). The V and J ends lost 4 bases and 6 bases respectively, with 16 bases between them. Germline CDR1 SGHRS, CDR2 YFSETQ. This CDR3 has 14 amino acids. The CDR3 here is CASSPLNAGAEAFF. In nucleotides, the CDR3 is TGCGCCAGCAGCCCCCTTAATGCAGGGGCTGAAGCTTTCTTT.

This clonotype was found many times. V and J are TRBV7-2 and TRBJ2-6; D unresolved. Per germline, CDR1 SGHTA and CDR2 FQGNSA. The CDR3 covers 16 residues. V lost 5 bases and J lost 0, with 11 bases in between. The chain's CDR3 is CASSVSSGSGANVLTF. The CDR3, as DNA: TGTGCCAGCAGCGTTAGTTCGGGCTCTGGGGCCAACGTCCTGACTTTC.

The chain joins TRBV15 to TRBJ1-3; D might be TRBD1 (5 bases). This CDR3 contains 10 residues. Germline-derived CDR1 and CDR2 are LNHNV and YYDKDF (reference sequence). The V end lost 8 bases, the J end lost 7 bases, and 6 bases lay between the germline ends. DNA of the CDR3: TGTGCCACCGGGGGGAACACCATATATTTT. Translated: CATGGNTIYF.

This clonotype was picked up a small number of times. This chain connects TRBV7-2 to TRBJ2-7, with D possibly being TRBD2 (5 bases). The CDR3 is 14 amino acids. The V and J ends lost 3 bases and 0 bases respectively, with 9 bases between them. Germline V gives CDR1 SGHTA, CDR2 FQGNSA. The CDR3 DNA follows: TGTGCCAGCAGCTTGGACTCCCTCTCCTACGAGCAGTACTTC. Protein: CASSLDSLSYEQYF.

In this sample, this clonotype turned up many times. This chain connects TRBV18 to TRBJ2-2; no clear D gene. The CDR3 is 15 residues long. Trimming pared 2 bases from V and 1 base from J, leaving 8 bases between. Germline loops: CDR1 KGHSH, CDR2 LQKENI. CDR3 nucleotides: TGTGCCAGCTCACCAAAAACAGTGAACACCGGGGAGCTGTTTTTT. It codes for CASSPKTVNTGELFF.

There are many counts of this clonotype. The chain carries TRBV28 and TRBJ2-1; D is perhaps TRBD2 (5 bases). The CDR3 length is 14 residues. V dropped 4 bases and J dropped 7 bases, with 14 bases sitting between them. Germline CDR1 is MDHEN and CDR2 is SYDVKM. In DNA, the CDR3 is TGTGCCAGCAGTTCGAGGGCCGAAGGGAATGAGCAGTTCTTC. This codes for CASSSRAEGNEQFF.

This clonotype has ten or more counts. The CDR3 nucleotides are TGTGCCAGCAGCTTAGCCAGGGGCGGTAATTCACCCCTCCACTTT. It codes for CASSLARGGNSPLHF. The chain links TRBV7-2 to TRBJ1-6; maybe TRBD1 (6 bases). Germline V lookup: CDR1 SGHTA, CDR2 FQGNSA. The CDR3 has 15 amino acids. Trimming removed 0 bases at V and 6 bases at J, with 9 bases between.

Regarding this clonotype: Given a much more abundant clone one base away, this may be a read error. The CDR3 sequence is CASSYLTGKSYEQYF. The CDR3 DNA sequence: TGTGCCAGCAGTTACCTGACAGGGAAAAGCTACGAGCAGTACTTC. The rearrangement uses TRBV6-6 and TRBJ2-7, with TRBD1 matching 7 bases. CDR1 is MNHNY and CDR2 is SVGAGI in the germline V gene (reference sequence). There are 15 residues in the CDR3. Trimming cost V 2 bases and J 3 bases; bases outside gene matches: 7.

The table lists this clonotype with a few counts. The chain uses TRBV29-1 and TRBJ2-2, with 9 bases identical to TRBD1. The V gene's germline CDR1 is SQVTM and CDR2 ANQGSEA. There are 13 residues in the CDR3. V lost 7 bases and J lost 8; bases outside the gene matches: 8. The CDR3 is CSGLQGAGGELFF. The DNA of the CDR3 is TGCAGCGGCCTACAGGGGGCTGGAGGGGAGCTGTTTTTT.

This chain joins TRBV6-5 and TRBJ2-1; unclear D gene. Germline V gene data show CDR1 as MNHEY and CDR2 as SVGAGI. The CDR3 totals 15 residues. Trimming took off 6 bases at V and 0 bases at J, with 12 bases between the two ends. Here the CDR3 reads CASRNKPRSYNEQFF. The CDR3 DNA reads TGTGCCAGCAGGAACAAACCCCGCTCCTACAATGAGCAGTTCTTC.

This clonotype was counted only a few times. The CDR3: CASSPYGGGFYGYTF. CDR3 sequence (DNA): TGTGCCAGCAGCCCCTATGGGGGGGGTTTCTATGGCTACACCTTC. The chain has TRBV7-3 and TRBJ1-2, with D maybe TRBD1 (5 bases). Trimming took 5 bases from V and 4 from J, leaving 17 bases between them. Germline assignment: CDR1 SGHTA and CDR2 FQGTGA. This CDR3 is built from 15 residues.

V and J are TRBV11-1 and TRBJ1-3; D is uncertain. This CDR3 is built from 14 residues. V lost 5 bases to trimming and J lost 0 bases, with 8 bases between them. Germline assignment: CDR1 SGHAT and CDR2 FQDESV (reference sequence). CDR3: CASSKDASGNTIYF. The CDR3 coding sequence is TGTGCCAGCAGCAAAGACGCCTCTGGAAACACCATATATTTT.

This clonotype was detected only a few times. The chain joins TRBV9 to TRBJ1-2, with D hard to call. The CDR3 totals 14 residues. Per the germline V gene, CDR1 is SGDLS and CDR2 is YYNGEE. V gave up 4 bases and J gave up 8 bases, with 18 bases separating them. CDR3 amino acids: CASSPIGSYSGYTF. The CDR3 DNA reads as TGTGCCAGCAGCCCCATTGGTAGTTACAGCGGCTACACCTTC. The whole variable domain, remainder taken from reference TRBV9 and TRBJ1-2, is DSGVTQTPKHLITATGQRVTLRCSPRSGDLSVYWYQQSLDQGLQFLIQYYNGEERAKGNILERFSAQQFPDLHSELNLSSLELGDSALYFCASSPIGSYSGYTFGSGTRLTVV.

This clonotype was observed at least ten times. The chain links TRBV24-1 to TRBJ2-5; 7 bases fit TRBD2. V gave up 5 bases and J gave up 5 bases; unmatched junction bases: 13. The CDR3 covers 16 residues. Germline CDR1 KGHDR, CDR2 SFDVKD. The CDR3 is CATSAPESGDVETQYF. The CDR3 DNA sequence: TGTGCCACCAGTGCCCCGGAGAGCGGGGACGTGGAGACCCAGTACTTC.

This clonotype was counted at least ten times. This rearrangement joins TRBV7-8 to TRBJ2-3; D is undetermined. The V and J ends lost 5 bases and 0 bases respectively, with 9 bases between them. This CDR3 spans 14 amino acids. Germline V lookup: CDR1 SGHVS, CDR2 FQNEAQ. The CDR3 DNA is TGTGCCAGCAGCCCGCTTGGAAGCACAGATACGCAGTATTTT. Encoded protein: CASSPLGSTDTQYF.